Below, 2 T cell receptor beta chains from the same sample are listed, as sequenced in a study of T cell responses to AZD1222 COVID-19 vaccine. Assay used: immunoSEQ multiplex PCR; TCRdb lists only in-frame clones, some missing. Here the sample spans under 150,000 clones, around nine tenths being singletons. Source: peripheral blood, taken 28 days after the second AZD1222 dose. These TCRs come from an adult who received the AZD1222 COVID-19 vaccine.

The chain joins TRBV30 to TRBJ2-7; 9 bases align to TRBD2. CDR1 GTSNPN and CDR2 SVGIG come from the germline V gene (reference sequence). J gave up 3 bases and V 3 bases, and 9 bases lay outside the gene matches. The CDR3 consists of 15 residues. Here the CDR3 DNA reads TGTGCCTGGAGGGTGGCGGGAGGGCCGGTCTACGAGCAGTACTTC. Protein product: CAWRVAGGPVYEQYF.

The genes are TRBV2 and TRBJ1-5; D unresolved. This CDR3 contains 14 residues. Trimming removed 8 bases from V and 3 bases from J, with 14 bases in between. CDR1 SNHLY and CDR2 FYNNEI come from the germline V gene. The CDR3 DNA is TGTGCCAGCTCCTTTTTTACTTTCAATCAGCCCCAGCATTTT. Translating gives CASSFFTFNQPQHF. Looking up the rest from reference TRBV2 and TRBJ1-5 gives the full variable domain: EPEVTQTPSHQVTQMGQEVILRCVPISNHLYFYWYRQILGQKVEFLVSFYNNEISEKSEIFDDQFSVERPDGSNFTLKIRSTKLEDSAMYFCASSFFTFNQPQHFGDGTRLSIL.